This entry concerns a single TCR beta chain. This sample is drawn from a study of control samples from healthy donors and cancer patients. Libraries were prepared by immunoSEQ multiplex PCR; TCRdb keeps only in-frame clonotypes and omits some of them. The top ten clones hold 21% of a sample with some 89,000 clones, around nine tenths of them seen once. The source of this sequence is a man aged 25 to 40 in good health. Sequenced input: blood.

The DNA of the CDR3 is TGTGCCAGCAGTTTTAGGGGGCCCTACGAGCAGTACTTC. Its translation is CASSFRGPYEQYF. The V call is TRBV27, the J call TRBJ2-7; 7 bases match TRBD1. Germline trimming cut 3 bases from V and 2 bases from J; bases unmatched to any gene: 1. CDR1 is MNHEY, CDR2 SMNVEV, per germline (reference sequence). This CDR3 has 13 residues.